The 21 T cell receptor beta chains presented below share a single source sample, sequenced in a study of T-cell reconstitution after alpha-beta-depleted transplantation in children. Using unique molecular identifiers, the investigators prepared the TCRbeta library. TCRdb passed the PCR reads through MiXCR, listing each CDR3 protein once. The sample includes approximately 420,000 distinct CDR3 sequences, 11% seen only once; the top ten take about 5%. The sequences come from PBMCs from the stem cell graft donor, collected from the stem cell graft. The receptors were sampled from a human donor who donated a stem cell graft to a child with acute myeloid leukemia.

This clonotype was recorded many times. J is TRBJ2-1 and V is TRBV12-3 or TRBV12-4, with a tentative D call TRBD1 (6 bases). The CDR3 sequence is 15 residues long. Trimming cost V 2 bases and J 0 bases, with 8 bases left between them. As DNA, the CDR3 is TGTGCCAGCAGTTTAACAGGGAGCTCCTACAATGAGCAGTTCTTC. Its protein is CASSLTGSSYNEQFF.

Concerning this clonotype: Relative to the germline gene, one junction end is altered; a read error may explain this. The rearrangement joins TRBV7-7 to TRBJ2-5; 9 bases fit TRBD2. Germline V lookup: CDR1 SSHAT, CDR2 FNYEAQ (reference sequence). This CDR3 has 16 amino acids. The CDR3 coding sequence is TGTGCTAGCAGCTTAGTGCGAGCGGGGGGAACGGAGACCCAGTACTTC. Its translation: CASSLVRAGGTETQYF.

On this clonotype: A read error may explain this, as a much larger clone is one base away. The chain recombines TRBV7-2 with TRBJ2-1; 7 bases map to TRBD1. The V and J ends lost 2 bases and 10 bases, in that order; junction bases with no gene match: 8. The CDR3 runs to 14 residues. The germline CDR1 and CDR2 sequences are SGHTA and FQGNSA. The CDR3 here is CASSLLTGTGEQFF. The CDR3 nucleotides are TGTGCCAGCAGCTTACTGACAGGGACGGGCGAGCAGTTCTTC.

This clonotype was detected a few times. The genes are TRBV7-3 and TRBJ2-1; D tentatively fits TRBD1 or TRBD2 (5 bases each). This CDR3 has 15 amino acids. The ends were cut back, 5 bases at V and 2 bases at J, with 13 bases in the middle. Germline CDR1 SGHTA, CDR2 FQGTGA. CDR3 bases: TGTGCCAGCAGCCCCCGGGACGGCCCCTACAATGAGCAGTTCTTC. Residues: CASSPRDGPYNEQFF.

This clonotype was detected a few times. CDR3 nucleotide sequence: TGTGCCAGCAGCCCCCCTGGACTAGGGCGAGATACGCAGTATTTT. Encoded protein: CASSPPGLGRDTQYF. The chain combines TRBV7-9 with TRBJ2-3; the match to TRBD2 covers 7 bases. Germline CDR1 is SEHNR and CDR2 is FQNEAQ (reference sequence). The CDR3 totals 15 residues. J was trimmed by 5 bases and V by 5 bases; bases with no gene match: 10.

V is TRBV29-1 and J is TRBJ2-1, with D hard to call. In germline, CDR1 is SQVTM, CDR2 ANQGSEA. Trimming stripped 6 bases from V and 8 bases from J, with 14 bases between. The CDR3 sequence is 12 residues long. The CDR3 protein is CSVRLVGYEQFF. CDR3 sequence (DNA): TGCAGCGTCCGGCTAGTTGGTTATGAGCAGTTCTTC.

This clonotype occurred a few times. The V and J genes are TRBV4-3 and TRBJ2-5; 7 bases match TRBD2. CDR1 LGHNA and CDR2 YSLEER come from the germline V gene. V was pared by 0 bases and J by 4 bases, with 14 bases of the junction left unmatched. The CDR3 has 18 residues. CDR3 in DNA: TGCGCCAGCAGCCAAGAATTGAGCTTGGGACTACTGGCAGAGACCCAGTACTTC. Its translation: CASSQELSLGLLAETQYF.

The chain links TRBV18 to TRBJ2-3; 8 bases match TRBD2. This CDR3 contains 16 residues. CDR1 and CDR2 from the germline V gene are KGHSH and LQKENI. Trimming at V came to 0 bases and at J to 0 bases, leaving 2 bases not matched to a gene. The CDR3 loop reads CASSPPGLGSTDTQYF. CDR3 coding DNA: TGTGCCAGCTCACCACCGGGACTAGGGAGCACAGATACGCAGTATTTT.

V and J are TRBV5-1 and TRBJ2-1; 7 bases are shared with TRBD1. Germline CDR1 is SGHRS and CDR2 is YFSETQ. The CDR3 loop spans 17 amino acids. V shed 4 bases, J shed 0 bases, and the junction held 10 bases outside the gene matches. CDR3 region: CASSINPGQNSYNEQFF. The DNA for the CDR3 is TGCGCCAGCAGCATAAATCCGGGACAGAACTCCTACAATGAGCAGTTCTTC.

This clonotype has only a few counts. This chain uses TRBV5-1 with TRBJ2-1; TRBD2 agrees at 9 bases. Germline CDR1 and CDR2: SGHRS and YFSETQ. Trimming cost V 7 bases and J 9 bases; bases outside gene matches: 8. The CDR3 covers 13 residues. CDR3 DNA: TGCGCCAGCGCGACTAGCGGCGGGGGTGAGCAGTTCTTC. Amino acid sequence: CASATSGGGEQFF.

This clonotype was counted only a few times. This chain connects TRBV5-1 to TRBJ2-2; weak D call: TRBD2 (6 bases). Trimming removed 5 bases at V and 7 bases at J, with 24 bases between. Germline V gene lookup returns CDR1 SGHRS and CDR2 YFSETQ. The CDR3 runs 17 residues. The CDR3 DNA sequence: TGCGCCAGCAGACCCCTGACTAGTGCCGCCGACTTCGGGGAGCTGTTTTTT. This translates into CASRPLTSAADFGELFF.

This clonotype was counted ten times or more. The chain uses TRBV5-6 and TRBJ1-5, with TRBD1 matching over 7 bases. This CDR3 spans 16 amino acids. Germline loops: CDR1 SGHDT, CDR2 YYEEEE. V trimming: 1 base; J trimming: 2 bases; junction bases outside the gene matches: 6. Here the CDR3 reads CASSLRQGRGNQPQHF. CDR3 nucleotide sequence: TGTGCCAGCAGCTTGCGACAGGGACGAGGCAATCAGCCCCAGCATTTT. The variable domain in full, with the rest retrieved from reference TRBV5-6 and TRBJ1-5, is DAGVTQSPTHLIKTRGQQVTLRCSPKSGHDTVSWYQQALGQGPQFIFQYYEEEERQRGNFPDRFSGHQFPNYSSELNVNALLLGDSALYLCASSLRQGRGNQPQHFGDGTRLSIL.

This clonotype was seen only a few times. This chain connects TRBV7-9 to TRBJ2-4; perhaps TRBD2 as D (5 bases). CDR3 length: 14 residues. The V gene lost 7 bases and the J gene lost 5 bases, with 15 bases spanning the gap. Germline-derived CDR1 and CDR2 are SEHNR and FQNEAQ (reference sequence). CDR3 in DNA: TGTGCCAGCACCACCGGGGTGGGCCAAAACATTCAGTACTTC. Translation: CASTTGVGQNIQYF. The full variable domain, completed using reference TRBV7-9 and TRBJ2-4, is DTGVSQNPRHKITKRGQNVTFRCDPISEHNRLYWYRQTLGQGPEFLTYFQNEAQLEKSRLLSDRFSAERPKGSFSTLEIQRTEQGDSAMYLCASTTGVGQNIQYFGAGTRLSVL.

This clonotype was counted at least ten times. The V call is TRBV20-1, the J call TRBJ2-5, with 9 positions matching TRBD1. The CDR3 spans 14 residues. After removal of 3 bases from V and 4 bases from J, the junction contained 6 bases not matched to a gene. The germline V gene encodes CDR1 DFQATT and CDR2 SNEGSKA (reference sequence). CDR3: CSASNRGPGETQYF. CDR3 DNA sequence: TGCAGTGCTAGTAACAGGGGGCCGGGAGAGACCCAGTACTTC.

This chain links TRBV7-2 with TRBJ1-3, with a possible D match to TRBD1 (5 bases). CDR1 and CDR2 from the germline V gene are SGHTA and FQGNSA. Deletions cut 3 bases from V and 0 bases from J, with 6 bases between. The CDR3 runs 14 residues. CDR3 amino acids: CASSFDSSGNTIYF. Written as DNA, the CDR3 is TGTGCCAGCAGCTTCGACAGCTCTGGAAACACCATATATTTT. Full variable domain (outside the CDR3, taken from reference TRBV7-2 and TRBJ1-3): GAGVSQSPSNKVTEKGKDVELRCDPISGHTALYWYRQSLGQGLEFLIYFQGNSAPDKSGLPSDRFSAERTGGSVSTLTIQRTQQEDSAVYLCASSFDSSGNTIYFGEGSWLTVV.

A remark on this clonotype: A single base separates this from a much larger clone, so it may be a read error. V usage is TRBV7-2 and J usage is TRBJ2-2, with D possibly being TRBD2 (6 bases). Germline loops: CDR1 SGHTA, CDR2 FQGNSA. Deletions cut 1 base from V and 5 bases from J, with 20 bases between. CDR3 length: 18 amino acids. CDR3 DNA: TGTGCCAGCAGCTTAGTGCGGCGGGGACCAGCTGGAACCGGGGAGCTGTTTTTT. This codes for CASSLVRRGPAGTGELFF.

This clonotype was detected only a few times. CDR3 residues: CASNGQGGTEAFF. The CDR3 DNA is TGTGCCAGCAACGGACAGGGGGGCACTGAAGCTTTCTTT. This chain joins TRBV12-3 or TRBV12-4 and TRBJ1-1; 10 nucleotides match TRBD1. V gave up 7 bases and J gave up 4 bases; unmatched junction bases: 3. The CDR3 is 13 residues long.

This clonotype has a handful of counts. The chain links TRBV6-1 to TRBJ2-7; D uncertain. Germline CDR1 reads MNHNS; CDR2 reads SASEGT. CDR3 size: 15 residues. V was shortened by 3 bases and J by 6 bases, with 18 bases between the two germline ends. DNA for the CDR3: TGTGCCAGCAGTGAGACGGCTAGTCTTTTCTTCGAGCAGTACTTC. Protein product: CASSETASLFFEQYF.

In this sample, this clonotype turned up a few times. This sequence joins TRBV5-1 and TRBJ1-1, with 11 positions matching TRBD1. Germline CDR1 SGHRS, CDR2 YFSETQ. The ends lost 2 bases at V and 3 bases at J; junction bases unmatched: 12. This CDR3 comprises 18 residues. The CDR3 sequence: CASSFQPGTGGSDTEAFF. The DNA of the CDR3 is TGCGCCAGCAGCTTCCAACCCGGGACAGGGGGTAGCGACACTGAAGCTTTCTTT.

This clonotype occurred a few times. CDR3 loop: CSATPGPQETQYF. DNA of the CDR3: TGCAGTGCTACCCCGGGGCCCCAAGAGACCCAGTACTTC. The chain recombines TRBV20-1 with TRBJ2-5; perhaps D is TRBD1 or TRBD2 (5 bases each). This CDR3 spans 13 amino acids. CDR1 and CDR2 (germline): DFQATT, SNEGSKA (reference sequence). Trimming pared 4 bases from V and 1 base from J, leaving 10 bases between.

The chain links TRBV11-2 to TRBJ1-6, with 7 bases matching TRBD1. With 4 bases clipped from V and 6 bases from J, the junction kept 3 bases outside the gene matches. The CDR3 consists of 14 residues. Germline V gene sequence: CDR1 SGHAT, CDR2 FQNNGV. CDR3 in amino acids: CASSWTGVNSPLHF. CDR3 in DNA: TGTGCCAGCAGCTGGACAGGTGTTAATTCACCCCTCCACTTT. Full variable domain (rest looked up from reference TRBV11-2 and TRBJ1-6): EAGVAQSPRYKIIEKRQSVAFWCNPISGHATLYWYQQILGQGPKLLIQFQNNGVVDDSQLPKDRFSAERLKGVDSTLKIQPAKLEDSAVYLCASSWTGVNSPLHFGNGTRLTVT.